Only one count was recorded for the clone carrying this T cell receptor beta chain. The antigen is not known. PCR employed 60 Vbeta and 13 Jbeta primers. The repertoire was sequenced with immunoSEQ multiplex PCR; TCRdb's copy has only in-frame clones and lacks some. The sample holds 150,000 or so clones, around 77% seen once. This entry belongs to a study of cytomegalovirus exposure and HLA in healthy donors. After removal of 7 bases from V and 0 bases from J, the junction contained 11 bases not matched to a gene. The CDR3 loop spans 17 amino acids. Germline CDR1 ENHRY, CDR2 SYGVKD. General study findings and limits: Presence/absence analyses supposed approximately even sequencing depth among donors. It was 150 to 200 TCR beta chains that were listed as cytomegalovirus-associated. The analysis excluded some indistinguishable V segments, including TRBV6-2 and TRBV6-3. It was only CMV serostatus that was available as immune exposure information.

This receptor was obtained from a man in his fifties in good health and CMV-seropositive. The rearrangement links TRBV10-3 to TRBJ1-3, with 8 bases fitting TRBD1. Input material: PBMCs. The CDR3 is CAIMDRAKSHSGNTIYF. The CDR3 DNA reads as TGTGCCATCATGGACAGGGCAAAGTCCCACTCTGGAAACACCATATATTTT.